Listed here is a single T cell receptor (beta chain). Its specific antigen is unknown. Base qualities are not at hand, and no much larger clone is one base apart. The treatment or condition label of this sample denotes: allogeneic hematopoietic cell transplantation with graft depleted of TCRalphabeta T cells and CD19 B cells. Transplant recipients were children who received TCRalphabeta/CD19-depleted allogeneic hematopoietic cell grafts. This sample stems from a study of T-cell reconstitution after alpha-beta-depleted transplantation in children listed by TCRdb under 2016. Looking at the study overall: Using TCR repertoire profiling, the study quantitatively followed how T-cell immune reconstitution unfolded in children after TCRalphabeta/CD19-depleted allogeneic hematopoietic cell transplantation.

Study-level results and caveats: About two months after transplant, the apparently early recovery of alphabetaT-cell counts reportedly depended on just several hundred clones that had expanded rapidly and came from non-depleted graft cells. The frequencies of hyperexpanded clones fell over the following months, and after one year, T-cell counts and TCRbeta diversity were mostly attributed to newly produced T cells. In some patients, high TCRbeta diversity at day 60 was attributed to recipient T cells and intrathymic progenitors that had survived conditioning.

Library preparation employed PCR. Sequencing used an Illumina HiSeq 2500. TCR library preparation used molecular barcoding, with unique molecular identifiers applied to normalize quantification of the TCRbeta repertoire. TCRdb trimmed public reads at Q25 via fastp, called clones via MiXCR and kept in-frame beta chains. Every entry covers one CDR3 protein and lists the most common genes and DNA from its rows. Within this sample are fewer than 750,000 distinct CDR3 sequences, with roughly a quarter of them counted one time only. The ten top clones hold 36% of the sample. The sample was PBMCs, taken before TCRalphabeta/CD19-depleted stem cell transplant. The TCR comes from a boy in the first two years of life with Wiskott-Aldrich syndrome, due to receive a stem cell transplant.

CDR3 region: CSARTSGRADETQYF. DNA sequence: TGCAGTGCTCGGACTAGCGGGAGGGCCGATGAGACCCAGTACTTC. The chain is made from TRBV20-1 and TRBJ2-5; TRBD2 agrees with 15 junctional bases. Ends trimmed: V by 5 bases, J by 5 bases; bases unmatched to a gene: 6. For CDR1 and CDR2, the germline V gene (reference sequence) lists DFQATT and SNEGSKA. The CDR3 runs 15 residues from the cysteine to the phenylalanine. Of all the DNA, just the CDR3 is kept, 45 bases in frame from base 1.